A selection of T cell receptor beta chains follows, all from one sample in a study of blood T cell repertoires in COVID-19. The repertoire was sequenced with immunoSEQ multiplex PCR; TCRdb's copy has only in-frame clones and lacks some. The sample records 75,000 to 100,000 clones, approximately 77% being singletons. Input material: peripheral blood. The receptor set was obtained from a woman older than 75 with acute or convalescent COVID-19. The CDR3 runs from the conserved cysteine through the conserved F or W. Each record gives: CDR3 protein, D gene, V gene, J gene. D genes are given only for firm matches.

CASSQDWTKETQYF	-	TRBV3-1/TRBV3-2	TRBJ2-5
CASSAQGVGYGYTF	TRBD1	TRBV5-5	TRBJ1-2
CASSLAGGGAGEQFF	-	TRBV5-6	TRBJ2-1
CASSQRDRGPREQYF	TRBD1	TRBV23-1	TRBJ2-7
CATLGQRLYNEQFF	TRBD1	TRBV6-5	TRBJ2-1
CASSQDLGNTEAFF	-	TRBV4-1	TRBJ1-1
CASSANAGTSSADTQYF	TRBD2	TRBV6-2/TRBV6-3	TRBJ2-3
CASSLQGARGDEQYF	TRBD1	TRBV6-5	TRBJ2-7
CASSVRGTEAFF	-	TRBV5-1	TRBJ1-1
CASSETGGSYNSPLHF	TRBD1	TRBV2	TRBJ1-6
CASSLDWDRAGNTIYF	TRBD1	TRBV5-1	TRBJ1-3
CASSQSAQGGAGQPQHF	-	TRBV23-1	TRBJ1-5
CASSIGDRANQPQHF	TRBD1	TRBV19	TRBJ1-5
CASSLERQETYGYTF	-	TRBV5-6	TRBJ1-2
CASSYSRERGYTF	-	TRBV6-5	TRBJ1-2
CASSLVDSYEQYF	-	TRBV7-2	TRBJ2-7
CASSWGRGRQPQHF	-	TRBV6-5	TRBJ1-5
CASSARAGGAYEQYF	TRBD2	TRBV28	TRBJ2-7